These 11 T cell receptor beta chains share one sample of origin, sequenced in a study of T cells after posttransplantation cyclophosphamide. TCRdb's copy holds only in-frame clones and misses some; the assay was immunoSEQ multiplex PCR. The repertoire holds 9,500 to 14,000 clones, with about 89% as singletons. A marrow graft followed busulfan-fludarabine conditioning, with cyclophosphamide on days +3 and +4. Sequenced here: PBMCs, sampled after allogeneic stem cell transplant with posttransplant cyclophosphamide. The receptors stem from a female patient aged 30-39 years who received an allogeneic stem cell transplant from an unrelated donor, was CMV-positive, and had no GVHD. The T cells may come from the graft donor.

This sequence joins TRBV14 and TRBJ1-2; 7 bases align to TRBD1. The CDR3 sequence is 13 residues long. With 4 bases clipped from V and 7 bases from J, the junction kept 6 bases outside the gene matches. CDR1 is SGHDN, CDR2 FVKESK, per germline. CDR3 nucleotide sequence: TGTGCCAGCAGCCCGGGACAGACAGTTGGCTACACCTTC. Encoded protein: CASSPGQTVGYTF.

This sequence joins TRBV9 and TRBJ2-7; the D gene is possibly TRBD1 (6 bases). V was cut by 4 bases and J by 3 bases, with 20 bases left in between. The CDR3 length is 16 residues. CDR1 is SGDLS, CDR2 YYNGEE, per germline. The CDR3 reads CASSFRPKDSSYEQYF. CDR3 bases: TGTGCCAGCAGCTTCCGACCAAAGGACAGTAGCTACGAGCAGTACTTC.

The chain joins TRBV5-1 to TRBJ1-6; 12 bases align to TRBD1. This CDR3 comprises 19 residues. After removal of 1 base from V and 6 bases from J, the junction contained 11 bases not matched to a gene. CDR1 is SGHRS and CDR2 is YFSETQ in the germline V gene. The CDR3 region has the DNA TGCGCCAGCAGCTTGAGGACGGGACAGGGGGCTGGGGCTAATTCACCCCTCCACTTT. Translation: CASSLRTGQGAGANSPLHF. The entire variable domain, with the rest obtained from reference TRBV5-1 and TRBJ1-6, is as follows: KAGVTQTPRYLIKTRGQQVTLSCSPISGHRSVSWYQQTPGQGLQFLFEYFSETQRNKGNFPGRFSGRQFSNSRSEMNVSTLELGDSALYLCASSLRTGQGAGANSPLHFGNGTRLTVT.

This chain joins TRBV27 and TRBJ1-5, with 8 positions matching TRBD1. Germline V gene data show CDR1 as MNHEY and CDR2 as SMNVEV (reference sequence). Trimming took 4 bases from V and 0 from J; bases not matched to a gene: 14. This CDR3 spans 19 amino acids. This chain's CDR3 is CASSSYRGSSRYSNQPQHF. The CDR3 DNA reads TGTGCCAGCAGTTCCTACAGGGGGTCCTCAAGGTATAGCAATCAGCCCCAGCATTTT.

The chain employs TRBV5-4 and TRBJ2-5; 8 nucleotides match TRBD2. The CDR3 extends over 14 amino acids. The V gene's germline CDR1 is SGHNT and CDR2 YYREEE (reference sequence). J lost 5 bases, V lost 4 bases, and 7 bases had no gene match. CDR3 amino acids: CASSVGLAVETQYF. The CDR3 nucleotides are TGTGCCAGCAGCGTAGGACTAGCCGTGGAGACCCAGTACTTC.

The chain links TRBV28 to TRBJ2-1; 13 bases are shared with TRBD2. The CDR3 covers 19 residues. J lost 9 bases, V lost 4 bases, and 18 bases had no gene match. Germline assignment: CDR1 MDHEN and CDR2 SYDVKM. The CDR3 bases are TGTGCCAGCAGTTCCCATTGGACTAGCGGGAGAGTAGGCGTCAGTGAGCAGTTCTTC. Protein: CASSSHWTSGRVGVSEQFF.

V and J are TRBV30 and TRBJ1-5, with D hard to call. From germline, CDR1 is GTSNPN and CDR2 SVGIG (reference sequence). Trimming took off 2 bases at V and 3 bases at J, with 11 bases between the two ends. The CDR3 is 14 residues long. The CDR3 region has the DNA TGTGCCTGGAGTACGGGAGCCCTCAATCAGCCCCAGCATTTT. It specifies CAWSTGALNQPQHF.

V gene TRBV29-1 combines with J gene TRBJ2-7, with TRBD2 identical over 9 bases. V shed 7 bases, J shed 4 bases, and the junction held 14 bases outside the gene matches. Germline V gene sequence: CDR1 SQVTM, CDR2 ANQGSEA. This CDR3 spans 15 amino acids. In nucleotides, the CDR3 is TGCAGCGCCCAGTATTGGAGCGGGAGGCGGTACGAGCAGTACTTC. This gives the protein CSAQYWSGRRYEQYF.

Only one count was recorded for this clone. The rearrangement joins TRBV11-2 to TRBJ2-2, with 8 bases fitting TRBD2. The germline CDR1 and CDR2 sequences are SGHAT and FQNNGV. This CDR3 is built from 16 residues. J lost 3 bases, V lost 3 bases, and 6 bases had no gene match. The CDR3 reads CASSLTLSGDTGELFF. The CDR3 coding sequence is TGTGCCAGCAGCTTGACGCTTAGCGGGGACACCGGGGAGCTGTTTTTT.

The chain carries TRBV2 and TRBJ2-7; unclear D gene. The CDR3 consists of 12 residues. The V end lost 3 bases, the J end lost 2 bases, and 5 bases lay between the germline ends. Per the germline V gene, CDR1 is SNHLY and CDR2 is FYNNEI. The CDR3 region is CASSDRAYEQYF. The CDR3 nucleotides are TGTGCCAGCAGTGATCGAGCCTACGAGCAGTACTTC.

The chain combines TRBV28 with TRBJ2-7; TRBD2 aligns across 8 bases. This CDR3 comprises 16 residues. The junction had 11 bases not matched to a gene; V was cut back by 5 bases and J by 2 bases. Germline V gene sequence: CDR1 MDHEN, CDR2 SYDVKM. The CDR3 reads CASSDPRGRGAYEQYF. CDR3 nucleotide sequence: TGTGCCAGCAGTGACCCCCGGGGGCGGGGGGCCTACGAGCAGTACTTC.